Each of the 28 T cell receptor beta chains below was sequenced from the same sample in a study of blood T cell repertoires in COVID-19. The table came from immunoSEQ multiplex PCR; TCRdb's copy has only in-frame clones and leaves some out. The data show about 200,000 clones, 65% to 85% seen once. The specimen sequenced was peripheral blood. The source of these receptors is a woman older than 75 with acute or convalescent COVID-19.

The chain links TRBV27 to TRBJ2-1; 7 bases are shared with TRBD2. Germline CDR1 is MNHEY and CDR2 is SMNVEV (reference sequence). The V segment lost 4 bases and the J segment 4 bases; nucleotides outside the gene matches: 10. This CDR3 has 16 amino acids. The CDR3, as DNA: TGTGCCAGCAGTTCCCACCCCGGGCGGGGGTACAATGAGCAGTTCTTC. It yields the protein CASSSHPGRGYNEQFF.

This chain connects TRBV21-1 to TRBJ2-7; the table names TRBD2, a call not compared with the DNA. TRBV21-1 is assigned pseudogene status. This CDR3 is built from 13 residues. This chain's CDR3 is CASSLCAAYEQYF. The CDR3 DNA follows: TGTGCCAGCAGCCTGTGCGCGGCATACGAGCAGTACTTC.

The chain links TRBV1 to TRBJ2-1; the table's D call, TRBD2, has no DNA check behind it. TRBV1 is a pseudogene. The CDR3 spans 18 residues. The CDR3 sequence: CTSSQPRLAGKAYNEQFF. Written as DNA, the CDR3 is TGCACCAGCAGCCAACCCAGACTAGCGGGAAAGGCCTACAATGAGCAGTTCTTC.

This clone was detected only a few times. The chain uses TRBV10-3 and TRBJ2-7, with 9 bases that match TRBD2. The germline gives CDR1 ENHRY, CDR2 SYGVKD. V shed 4 bases and J 7 bases; nucleotides not matched to a gene: 11. The length of the CDR3 is 15 residues. The CDR3 loop reads CAISGGASGVREQYF. In nucleotides, the CDR3 is TGTGCCATCAGTGGGGGGGCTAGCGGGGTCAGGGAGCAGTACTTC.

The sample holds one count of this clone. The rearrangement uses TRBV29-1 and TRBJ1-1; D uncertain. CDR3 length equals 13 residues. Trimming took off 3 bases at V and 1 base at J, with 9 bases between the two ends. Germline loops: CDR1 SQVTM, CDR2 ANQGSEA. In DNA form, the CDR3 reads TGCAGCGTTGATCGGGAATCGAACACTGAAGCTTTCTTT. It encodes CSVDRESNTEAFF.

V gene TRBV4-1 combines with J gene TRBJ1-3, with unresolved D. CDR3 length: 13 amino acids. Trimming removed 4 bases at V and 2 bases at J, with 6 bases between. Germline V gives CDR1 MGHRA, CDR2 YSYEKL. The CDR3 spells CASSRGTGNTIYF. The CDR3, as DNA: TGCGCCAGCAGCCGAGGGACTGGAAACACCATATATTTT.

V gene TRBV18 combines with J gene TRBJ1-3; D ambiguous. The CDR3 covers 15 residues. V was shortened by 1 base and J by 4 bases, with 11 bases between the two germline ends. Germline CDR1 reads KGHSH; CDR2 reads LQKENI. The CDR3 DNA is TGTGCCAGCTCACCACGTCAGGCGCAAGGAAACACCATATATTTT. Its protein product is CASSPRQAQGNTIYF.

CDR3 bases: TGTGCCAGCCCTCCAGCCTACCCCCCCAGGGTCGATGGCTACACCTTC. It is translated as CASPPAYPPRVDGYTF. This chain links TRBV12-1 with TRBJ1-2; the table names TRBD1, a call not compared with the DNA. TRBV12-1 represents a pseudogene. The CDR3 spans 16 residues.

V usage is TRBV19 and J usage is TRBJ1-2, with D possibly being TRBD1 (6 bases). V shed 8 bases and J shed 7 bases, with 20 bases lying between them. Looked up from germline, CDR1 is LNHDA and CDR2 is SQIVND (reference sequence). The CDR3 is 14 amino acids. The CDR3 here is CASQNKGVVSGYTF. Written as DNA, the CDR3 is TGTGCCAGTCAGAATAAGGGGGTGGTGAGTGGCTACACCTTC.

The chain uses TRBV29-1 and TRBJ2-5, with D hard to call. The CDR3 has 12 residues. V was clipped by 1 base and J by 2 bases, with 5 bases between them. Germline values: CDR1 SQVTM, CDR2 ANQGSEA. CDR3 bases: TGCAGCGTTGAAGTTCAGCAAGAGACCCAGTACTTC. Protein sequence: CSVEVQQETQYF. Full variable domain (outside the CDR3, taken from reference TRBV29-1 and TRBJ2-5): SAVISQKPSRDICQRGTSLTIQCQVDSQVTMMFWYRQQPGQSLTLIATANQGSEATYESGFVIDKFPISRPNLTFSTLTVSNMSPEDSSIYLCSVEVQQETQYFGPGTRLLVL.

This clone was found a few times. V is TRBV19 and J is TRBJ2-5, with 8 bases identical to TRBD1. The V and J ends lost 4 bases and 4 bases, in that order; junction bases with no gene match: 11. Per the germline V gene, CDR1 is LNHDA and CDR2 is SQIVND (reference sequence). There are 16 residues in the CDR3. This CDR3 is CASSSPWAGGAETQYF. CDR3 DNA: TGTGCCAGTAGTAGCCCCTGGGCAGGGGGCGCAGAGACCCAGTACTTC. Full variable domain (missing parts from reference TRBV19 and TRBJ2-5): DGGITQSPKYLFRKEGQNVTLSCEQNLNHDAMYWYRQDPGQGLRLIYYSQIVNDFQKGDIAEGYSVSREKKESFPLTVTSAQKNPTAFYLCASSSPWAGGAETQYFGPGTRLLVL.

The chain couples TRBV18 to TRBJ2-7; 9 bases line up with TRBD1. The CDR3 runs 14 residues. Germline lookup yields CDR1 KGHSH and CDR2 LQKENI. The ends lost 6 bases at V and 2 bases at J; junction bases unmatched: 5. The CDR3 DNA follows: TGTGCCAGCTCCCGGGACAGGGTAACCTACGAGCAGTACTTC. Translation: CASSRDRVTYEQYF.

V usage is TRBV6-2 or TRBV6-3 and J usage is TRBJ1-1; 7 positions agree with TRBD1. Trimming took 0 bases from V and 0 from J; bases not matched to a gene: 13. The CDR3 sequence is 19 residues long. Germline CDR1 reads MNHEY; CDR2 reads SVGEGT. The CDR3 protein is CASSYSTPGAGGMNTEAFF. Written as DNA, the CDR3 is TGTGCCAGCAGTTACTCGACCCCTGGGGCAGGGGGTATGAACACTGAAGCTTTCTTT.

V and J are TRBV19 and TRBJ2-7, with TRBD2 matching 7 bases. The CDR3 runs 14 residues. Germline assignment: CDR1 LNHDA and CDR2 SQIVND (reference sequence). The trim removed 7 bases at V and 0 bases at J, leaving 6 bases unmatched. CDR3 nucleotide sequence: TGTGCCAGTAAATCTAGCGGAAGCTCCTACGAGCAGTACTTC. This codes for CASKSSGSSYEQYF.

The rearrangement joins TRBV29-1 to TRBJ2-3; 12 bases align to TRBD1. CDR1 and CDR2 from the germline V gene are SQVTM and ANQGSEA. The CDR3 consists of 15 residues. Trimming cost V 3 bases and J 2 bases; bases outside gene matches: 3. The CDR3 sequence: CSVEGQGAFTDTQYF. The CDR3 DNA reads as TGCAGCGTTGAGGGACAGGGGGCTTTCACAGATACGCAGTATTTT.

This clone came up a few times. The V call is TRBV11-1, the J call TRBJ2-5; TRBD2 matches at 13 bases. This CDR3 has 15 residues. V lost 5 bases and J lost 5; bases outside the gene matches: 5. Germline-derived CDR1 and CDR2 are SGHAT and FQDESV (reference sequence). The CDR3 region is CASSHRTSGGETQYF. CDR3 sequence (DNA): TGTGCCAGCAGCCACCGGACTAGCGGGGGCGAGACCCAGTACTTC.

The CDR3 loop reads CASSQDPGGRYEKLFF. The CDR3 nucleotides read TGTGCCAGCAGCCAAGACCCAGGGGGAAGATATGAAAAACTGTTTTTT. The chain joins TRBV3-1 (or the pseudogene TRBV3-2) to TRBJ1-4; 7 nucleotides match TRBD1. Germline lookup yields CDR1 LGHDT and CDR2 YNNKEL (reference sequence). CDR3 length equals 16 residues. V shed 0 bases and J 6 bases; nucleotides not matched to a gene: 7.

In this sample, this clone turned up a few times. The chain is built from TRBV19 and TRBJ2-3; 9 bases line up with TRBD2. The V and J ends lost 6 bases and 1 base, in that order; junction bases with no gene match: 17. Germline V gene sequence: CDR1 LNHDA, CDR2 SQIVND (reference sequence). This CDR3 contains 19 residues. The CDR3 protein is CASSIGMASGERGTDTQYF. Here the CDR3 DNA reads TGTGCCAGTAGCATCGGGATGGCTAGCGGGGAGAGAGGCACAGATACGCAGTATTTT.

This rearrangement joins TRBV4-2 to TRBJ1-1, with D possibly being TRBD1 (6 bases). The germline V gene has CDR1 LGHNA and CDR2 YNFKEQ. This CDR3 is 15 amino acids long. V was clipped by 1 base and J by 5 bases, with 14 bases between them. Here the CDR3 DNA reads TGTGCCAGCAGCCAAGGATATGGGGGCGAGACTGAAGCTTTCTTT. Residues: CASSQGYGGETEAFF.

V gene TRBV6-5 combines with J gene TRBJ2-7; TRBD2 matches 7 bases. V was clipped by 7 bases and J by 2 bases; unmatched bases: 8. From germline, CDR1 is MNHEY and CDR2 SVGAGI. The CDR3 totals 14 residues. The DNA of the CDR3 is TGTGCCAGCAATCCCAGCGGGGAGACCTACGAGCAGTACTTC. Protein product: CASNPSGETYEQYF.

The chain has TRBV11-2 and TRBJ2-4, with unresolved D. The CDR3 contains 14 residues. V lost 5 bases and J 0 bases, leaving 8 bases between the germline ends. CDR1 and CDR2 (germline): SGHAT, FQNNGV. CDR3 coding DNA: TGTGCCAGCAGCGAGGAGCTAGCCAAAAACATTCAGTACTTC. Its protein product is CASSEELAKNIQYF.

V is TRBV6-1 and J is TRBJ1-6, with no clear D. The CDR3 is 16 amino acids. Trimming stripped 1 base from V and 7 bases from J, with 14 bases between. Germline loops: CDR1 MNHNS, CDR2 SASEGT. The CDR3 region has the DNA TGTGCCAGCAGTGAAGTTCAAGAACGAGGAAATTCACCCCTCCACTTT. Its protein product is CASSEVQERGNSPLHF.

The chain couples TRBV5-1 to TRBJ2-5, with D maybe TRBD1 (5 bases). The germline V gene encodes CDR1 SGHRS and CDR2 YFSETQ. The CDR3 covers 14 residues. Trimming took 0 bases from V and 5 from J, leaving 11 bases between them. In nucleotides, the CDR3 is TGCGCCAGCAGCTTGGAAGCAGGGTTGGAGACCCAGTACTTC. Residues: CASSLEAGLETQYF.

J is TRBJ1-4 and V is TRBV2, with 8 bases that match TRBD1. There are 13 residues in the CDR3. V gave up 7 bases and J gave up 12 bases; unmatched junction bases: 10. From germline, CDR1 is SNHLY and CDR2 FYNNEI. CDR3 in amino acids: CASTPTGGAQLFF. In DNA form, the CDR3 reads TGTGCCAGCACCCCCACAGGGGGGGCTCAACTGTTTTTT. The full variable domain, with the rest looked up from reference TRBV2 and TRBJ1-4, is EPEVTQTPSHQVTQMGQEVILRCVPISNHLYFYWYRQILGQKVEFLVSFYNNEISEKSEIFDDQFSVERPDGSNFTLKIRSTKLEDSAMYFCASTPTGGAQLFFGSGTQLSVL.

This clone showed up just a few times. The chain employs TRBV25-1 and TRBJ1-2; 7 nucleotides agree with TRBD1. The CDR3 totals 13 residues. CDR1 is MGHDK, CDR2 SYGVNS, per germline. Trimming at V came to 5 bases and at J to 6 bases, leaving 6 bases not matched to a gene. CDR3 sequence: CASSYRGLDGYTF. CDR3 bases: TGTGCCAGCAGTTATAGGGGGCTGGATGGCTACACCTTC.

This clone has just a few counts. The DNA for the CDR3 is TGTGCCAGCAGCTTAGTGGGGGGAGCCCTAAACTATGGCTACACCTTC. Its protein product is CASSLVGGALNYGYTF. J is TRBJ1-2 and V is TRBV7-8, with TRBD1 as a possible D gene (5 bases). CDR1 and CDR2 (germline): SGHVS, FQNEAQ. V was trimmed by 1 base and J by 2 bases, leaving 14 bases between them. The CDR3 has 16 amino acids.

The chain couples TRBV6-2 or TRBV6-3 to TRBJ1-1; no clear D gene. Trimming removed 5 bases from V and 1 base from J, with 8 bases in between. This CDR3 is built from 13 residues. Germline values: CDR1 MNHEY, CDR2 SVGEGT. CDR3: CASSTTGNTEAFF. CDR3 bases: TGTGCCAGCAGTACTACCGGGAACACTGAAGCTTTCTTT.

The rearrangement uses TRBV5-8 and TRBJ2-7; 8 bases are shared with TRBD2. The CDR3 length is 14 residues. V lost 0 bases and J lost 4; bases outside the gene matches: 3. Germline V gives CDR1 SGHTS, CDR2 YDEGEE. For the CDR3, the DNA is TGTGCCAGCAGCTTGGCCCCGGGAGGGTACGAGCAGTACTTC. It specifies CASSLAPGGYEQYF.